A single sample gave rise to the 15 T cell receptor beta chains below, sequenced in a study of blood T cell repertoires in COVID-19. Assay used: immunoSEQ multiplex PCR; TCRdb lists only in-frame clones, some missing. The profile shows about 270,000 clones, 83% of them singletons. The sequenced sample was peripheral blood. These receptors all come from a woman in her 50s who had recovered from COVID-19.

The chain employs TRBV7-2 and TRBJ1-6, with 7 bases that match TRBD1. The trim removed 5 bases at V and 9 bases at J, leaving 10 bases unmatched. CDR3 length equals 15 residues. The V gene's germline CDR1 is SGHTA and CDR2 FQGNSA. The CDR3 DNA follows: TGTGCCAGCAGCATATTAGGGGGCTCGGGTTCACCCCTCCACTTT. Translating gives CASSILGGSGSPLHF.

The chain joins TRBV13 to TRBJ2-3, with 9 bases lining up with TRBD2. The ends lost 5 bases at V and 0 bases at J; junction bases unmatched: 6. CDR3 length: 16 residues. Germline lookup yields CDR1 PRHDT and CDR2 FYEKMQ (reference sequence). The CDR3 bases are TGTGCCAGCAGCAACGGACTAGCGACGAGCACAGATACGCAGTATTTT. It is translated as CASSNGLATSTDTQYF.

The rearrangement joins TRBV30 to TRBJ2-6; D not certain. V lost 4 bases and J 2 bases, leaving 9 bases between the germline ends. The CDR3 is 14 residues long. CDR1 is GTSNPN, CDR2 SVGIG, per germline (reference sequence). This CDR3 reads CAWNLNAGANVLTF. In nucleotides, the CDR3 is TGTGCCTGGAATCTAAACGCTGGGGCCAACGTCCTGACTTTC.

The V gene is TRBV5-8, the J gene TRBJ1-3; no reliable D call. With 0 bases removed from V and 6 bases from J, the gap between germline ends came to 10 bases. Germline values: CDR1 SGHTS, CDR2 YDEGEE. This CDR3 region has 14 residues. The CDR3 DNA follows: TGTGCCAGCAGCTTGGCGGGTTTCGAAAACACCATATATTTT. Translation: CASSLAGFENTIYF.

The chain recombines TRBV28 with TRBJ1-3; unclear D gene. The CDR3 has 16 residues. CDR1 is MDHEN, CDR2 SYDVKM, per germline. The germline V and J ends were trimmed by 6 bases and 0 bases, with 15 bases remaining between them. As DNA, the CDR3 is TGTGCCAGCAGGATCGGCACGGGATACTCTGGAAACACCATATATTTT. As protein: CASRIGTGYSGNTIYF. The full variable domain, its missing parts supplied by reference TRBV28 and TRBJ1-3, is DVKVTQSSRYLVKRTGEKVFLECVQDMDHENMFWYRQDPGLGLRLIYFSYDVKMKEKGDIPEGYSVSREKKERFSLILESASTNQTSMYLCASRIGTGYSGNTIYFGEGSWLTVV.

The chain combines TRBV4-3 with TRBJ2-3, with 8 positions matching TRBD2. Germline lookup yields CDR1 LGHNA and CDR2 YSLEER. V lost 3 bases and J lost 1; bases outside the gene matches: 3. The CDR3 is made up of 15 amino acids. This CDR3 reads CASSQGGGRTDTQYF. CDR3 nucleotides: TGCGCCAGCAGCCAGGGCGGGGGGCGCACAGATACGCAGTATTTT.

The CDR3 DNA sequence: TGTGCCAGCAGTTACCGGGTCGGGGGTGGCTACACCTTC. Translation gives CASSYRVGGGYTF. The chain uses TRBV6-5 and TRBJ1-2, with a weak D call TRBD1 (5 bases). The CDR3 consists of 13 residues. V was pared by 2 bases and J by 7 bases, with 11 bases between. CDR1 and CDR2 (germline): MNHEY, SVGAGI.

V gene TRBV18 combines with J gene TRBJ2-4; D might be TRBD2 (5 bases). V lost 3 bases and J lost 1, with 19 bases in between. The CDR3 is made up of 18 amino acids. Germline CDR1 KGHSH, CDR2 LQKENI. CDR3 loop: CASSPPGFPSGAKNIQYF. CDR3 DNA: TGTGCCAGCTCACCCCCCGGGTTCCCATCGGGGGCCAAAAACATTCAGTACTTC.

The rearrangement uses TRBV19 and TRBJ2-3; 10 bases are a match to TRBD2. The germline V gene has CDR1 LNHDA and CDR2 SQIVND (reference sequence). Trimming removed 0 bases from V and 4 bases from J; junction bases left unmatched: 4. The CDR3 is 16 residues long. The CDR3 coding sequence is TGTGCCAGTAGTATAGAAGCTAGCGGGGGTTCAGATACGCAGTATTTT. It codes for CASSIEASGGSDTQYF. Complete variable domain (other parts from reference TRBV19 and TRBJ2-3): DGGITQSPKYLFRKEGQNVTLSCEQNLNHDAMYWYRQDPGQGLRLIYYSQIVNDFQKGDIAEGYSVSREKKESFPLTVTSAQKNPTAFYLCASSIEASGGSDTQYFGPGTRLTVL.

This rearrangement joins TRBV4-2 to TRBJ2-2; 12 nucleotides line up with TRBD2. CDR1 LGHNA and CDR2 YNFKEQ come from the germline V gene. The CDR3 sequence is 17 residues long. V lost 4 bases and J lost 6; bases outside the gene matches: 9. CDR3 nucleotide sequence: TGTGCCAGCAGCCCCCTGCGGGCTAGCGGGGGGGCCGGGGAGCTGTTTTTT. Amino acid sequence: CASSPLRASGGAGELFF.

The chain uses TRBV4-2 and TRBJ2-3, with 16 bases fitting TRBD2. CDR3 length equals 17 residues. CDR1 is LGHNA, CDR2 YNFKEQ, per germline. J lost 3 bases, V lost 3 bases, and 3 bases had no gene match. CDR3 region: CASSQGLAGGITDTQYF. CDR3 in DNA: TGTGCCAGCAGCCAGGGACTAGCGGGAGGGATAACAGATACGCAGTATTTT.

There are a few counts of this clone. The V gene is TRBV29-1, the J gene TRBJ2-1; the D gene is possibly TRBD2 (6 bases). The V gene's germline CDR1 is SQVTM and CDR2 ANQGSEA. CDR3 length: 11 residues. V lost 7 bases to trimming and J lost 10 bases, with 14 bases between them. This CDR3 reads CSGGRSGEQFF. CDR3 DNA sequence: TGCAGCGGTGGGAGGAGCGGGGAGCAGTTCTTC.

This chain uses TRBV7-9 with TRBJ1-2; D not certain. Germline CDR1 is SEHNR and CDR2 is FQNEAQ (reference sequence). Trimming stripped 5 bases from V and 6 bases from J, with 16 bases between. The CDR3 is made up of 14 amino acids. Here the CDR3 reads CASSPRGRENGYTF. In DNA form, the CDR3 reads TGTGCCAGCAGCCCCCGTGGGAGGGAGAATGGCTACACCTTC.

The V and J genes are TRBV10-3 and TRBJ2-2; 8 bases align to TRBD1. The V segment lost 0 bases and the J segment 6 bases; nucleotides outside the gene matches: 6. The CDR3 runs to 16 residues. Germline CDR1 ENHRY, CDR2 SYGVKD. CDR3 sequence: CAISESRTGSSGELFF. The DNA of the CDR3 is TGTGCCATCAGTGAGTCGAGGACAGGGTCTTCCGGGGAGCTGTTTTTT.

The chain recombines TRBV4-2 with TRBJ2-1, with D unresolved. The length of the CDR3 is 17 residues. In germline, CDR1 is LGHNA, CDR2 YNFKEQ. The germline V and J ends were trimmed by 0 bases and 0 bases, with 12 bases remaining between them. The CDR3 bases are TGTGCCAGCAGCCAAGATGTGGAACAGAGCTCCTACAATGAGCAGTTCTTC. Translation: CASSQDVEQSSYNEQFF.